This T cell receptor (beta chain) was identified during a study of blood T cell repertoires in COVID-19 (dated by TCRdb to 2019 to 2021). Concerning the study at large: Samples from collaborators originated in the United States, Italy and Spain and spanned both the acute and convalescent phases of COVID-19. The material from the prospective study consisted of cDNA or gDNA derived from T cells, B-cell-depleted T cells, or PBMCs. Deeply sampled blood TCRbeta repertoires from subjects exposed to, actively infected with, or recovered from COVID-19 were included in the dataset. The repertoires were released in a freely available public database meant as a resource for research on the immune response to SARS-CoV-2. Samples came from the ongoing ImmuneRACE study (first 160 participants) plus 1,254 subjects from 6 global collaborators. The sample metadata nearly always contained a de-identified subject ID, COVID-19 status, age in years and sex. Where HLA class I and class II types were available, the types were taken from metadata supplied by the sample provider, not from assay-based typing.

V is cut back by 6 bases and J by 0 bases, with 8 bases in the junction unmatched. Its CDR3 holds 16 amino acids, cysteine through phenylalanine. Only the CDR3 portion is preserved as DNA: 48 bases, with reading frame beginning at the first base. In the germline V gene, CDR1 corresponds to ENHRY and CDR2 to SYGVKD. Each collaborating institution followed its own protocols to collect whole blood in K2EDTA tubes. Collaborator samples were shipped for TCRbeta analysis as frozen whole blood, isolated PBMCs, or DNA extracted from either sample type. With regard to this clone: Its antigen remains unidentified. No base quality information exists; no much larger clone differs at one position.

TCRbeta CDR3 regions were amplified from genomic DNA using the immunoSEQ Assay, a bias-controlled multiplex PCR. The authors' analysis ran thus. The number of nucleated cells in each sample was estimated by amplification of reference gene primers within the assay. To quantify the absolute abundance of each unique TCRbeta CDR3 rearrangement, sequence reads were collapsed and filtered. Productive Simpson clonality was computed per sample as the square root of Simpson's diversity index over productive rearrangements. TCRdb limited this immuneACCESS table to in-frame rearrangements with V and J called. A share of clones is missing; checked studies link under half to unresolved V genes, and the rest is unexplained. The V and J calls and clone size are taken from that table; D and trimming were inferred from the DNA. This sample comprises around 73,000 clones, approximately 84% of them detected only once. In total, the top ten clones hold around 28% of the sample.

What the work shows at the level of the full study, not this receptor alone: Clinical and demographic metadata were provided uncurated, with the amount varying by source and participant.

The receptor comes from a human donor in a cohort sampled during active COVID-19. The sequenced sample was peripheral blood. Rearrangement joined TRBV10-3 to TRBJ1-3; the central 7 bases match TRBD1. CDR3 protein: CAISRGQSLSGNTIYF. Read as DNA, the sequence is TGTGCCATCAGCCGGGGACAGAGCCTCTCTGGAAACACCATATATTTT.